These 6 T cell receptor beta chains originate from one sample sequenced in a study of cytomegalovirus exposure and HLA in healthy donors. 13 Jbeta primers and 60 Vbeta primers were used for the PCR. Method: immunoSEQ multiplex PCR; TCRdb's copy keeps in-frame clones and lacks some. The sample shows about 180,000 clones, about 78% of them seen only once. Sequenced: PBMCs. The source of these receptors is a man in his forties or fifties in good health and CMV-seronegative.

V usage is TRBV5-6 and J usage is TRBJ2-7; possibly TRBD1 for D (6 bases). Germline V gene sequence: CDR1 SGHDT, CDR2 YYEEEE. The V and J ends lost 6 bases and 1 base respectively, with 14 bases between them. This CDR3 is built from 14 residues. The DNA of the CDR3 is TGTGCCAGCATCCAACAGGGCCCGTCCTACGAGCAGTACTTC. Encoded protein: CASIQQGPSYEQYF.

The genes are TRBV4-1 and TRBJ1-1, with no clear D. The length of the CDR3 is 14 residues. Trimming took 1 base from V and 3 from J, leaving 9 bases between them. The germline V gene encodes CDR1 MGHRA and CDR2 YSYEKL. This chain's CDR3 is CASSQGPRYTEAFF. The DNA of the CDR3 is TGCGCCAGCAGCCAAGGCCCACGGTACACTGAAGCTTTCTTT.

The chain is built from TRBV11-1 and TRBJ2-7; perhaps TRBD2 as D (6 bases). Looked up from germline, CDR1 is SGHAT and CDR2 is FQDESV (reference sequence). Trimming removed 1 base at V and 3 bases at J, with 10 bases between. CDR3 length: 14 residues. The CDR3 loop reads CASSLGLVGYEQYF. The CDR3, as DNA: TGTGCCAGCAGCTTAGGACTAGTCGGCTACGAGCAGTACTTC. Complete variable domain (other parts from reference TRBV11-1 and TRBJ2-7): EAEVAQSPRYKITEKSQAVAFWCDPISGHATLYWYRQILGQGPELLVQFQDESVVDDSQLPKDRFSAERLKGVDSTLKIQPAELGDSAMYLCASSLGLVGYEQYFGPGTRLTVT.

There are a few counts of this clone. The rearrangement uses TRBV10-3 and TRBJ1-1; D unclear. The CDR3 is made up of 14 amino acids. Germline assignment: CDR1 ENHRY and CDR2 SYGVKD. V was shortened by 6 bases and J by 0 bases, with 11 bases between the two germline ends. CDR3 protein: CAIRTGNMNTEAFF. The CDR3 DNA follows: TGTGCCATCAGGACCGGGAACATGAACACTGAAGCTTTCTTT.

The chain links TRBV19 to TRBJ1-6, with D hard to call. With 6 bases removed from V and 0 bases from J, the gap between germline ends came to 6 bases. This CDR3 has 14 residues. CDR1 and CDR2 from the germline V gene are LNHDA and SQIVND (reference sequence). In DNA form, the CDR3 reads TGTGCCAGTAGGTCGAGCTCCTATAATTCACCCCTCCACTTT. Translation gives CASRSSSYNSPLHF. The variable domain in full, completed from reference TRBV19 and TRBJ1-6, reads DGGITQSPKYLFRKEGQNVTLSCEQNLNHDAMYWYRQDPGQGLRLIYYSQIVNDFQKGDIAEGYSVSREKKESFPLTVTSAQKNPTAFYLCASRSSSYNSPLHFGNGTRLTVT.

The rearrangement uses TRBV6-1 and TRBJ1-4; possibly TRBD1 for D (5 bases). The CDR3 is 14 amino acids. Trimming took off 2 bases at V and 8 bases at J, with 12 bases between the two ends. Germline CDR1 is MNHNS and CDR2 is SASEGT. CDR3 region: CASSEIWSGEKLFF. The CDR3 coding sequence is TGTGCCAGCAGTGAAATATGGTCAGGGGAAAAACTGTTTTTT.